This paragraph reports one T cell receptor (beta chain). What it recognizes is unknown. Being one base from a much bigger clone, this may be a read error. Isolation of naive CD8 T cells was achieved by sorting on a CD8+CD4-CCR7+CD45RA+ phenotype. CDR1 and CDR2 from the germline V gene are SGHDT and YYEEEE. The CDR3 consists of 14 residues. For bulk TCR libraries, previously described methods and listed TCR primers were used. Each CDR3 protein is one row after TCRdb ran MiXCR on the PCR reads. The repertoire holds 600,000 to 650,000 distinct CDR3 sequences, with approximately 20% as singletons. The data stem from a study of molecular identifiers for immune sequencing clone quantification. Overall study results and limits: Spiked Jurkat TCR RNA originating from one cell could reportedly be identified amid approximately 950,000 naive cells. Underestimated sizes of highly expanded clones could result from identical TCR molecules that share a barcode.

The sequenced sample consisted of naive CD8+ T cells from blood, with Jurkat cell RNA spiked in. Subset: FACS-sorted CD8+CD4-CCR7+CD45RA+ naive T cells. The gene calls are TRBV5-6 and TRBJ2-7; the D gene could be TRBD1 or TRBD2 (5 bases each). The TCR was taken from a human donor in good health. Some libraries in this study had Jurkat cell RNA spiked in. This chain's CDR3 is CASNLAGANYEQYF. Written as DNA, the CDR3 is TGTGCCAGCAACTTGGCCGGGGCGAACTACGAGCAGTACTTC.